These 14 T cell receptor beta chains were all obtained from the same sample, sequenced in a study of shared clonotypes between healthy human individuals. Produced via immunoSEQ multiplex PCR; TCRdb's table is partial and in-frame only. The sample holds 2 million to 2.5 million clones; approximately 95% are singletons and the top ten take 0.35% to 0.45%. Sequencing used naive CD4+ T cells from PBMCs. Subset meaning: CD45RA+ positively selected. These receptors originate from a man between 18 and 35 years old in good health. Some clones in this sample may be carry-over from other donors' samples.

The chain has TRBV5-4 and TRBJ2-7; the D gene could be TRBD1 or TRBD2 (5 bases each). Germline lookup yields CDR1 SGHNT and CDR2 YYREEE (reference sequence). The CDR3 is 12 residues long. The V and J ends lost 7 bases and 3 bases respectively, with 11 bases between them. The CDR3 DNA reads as TGTGCCAGCGGGGACGGACACTACGAGCAGTACTTC. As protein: CASGDGHYEQYF. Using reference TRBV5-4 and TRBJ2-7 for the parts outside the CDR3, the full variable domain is ETGVTQSPTHLIKTRGQQVTLRCSSQSGHNTVSWYQQALGQGPQFIFQYYREEENGRGNFPPRFSGLQFPNYSSELNVNALELDDSALYLCASGDGHYEQYFGPGTRLTVT.

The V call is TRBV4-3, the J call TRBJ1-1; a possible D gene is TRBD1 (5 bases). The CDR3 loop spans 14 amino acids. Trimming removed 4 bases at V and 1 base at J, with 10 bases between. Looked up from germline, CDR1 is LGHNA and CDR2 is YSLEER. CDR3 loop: CASSPGRPNTEAFF. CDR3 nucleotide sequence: TGCGCCAGCAGCCCGGGACGGCCGAACACTGAAGCTTTCTTT.

CDR3 bases: TGCGCCAGCAGCCAAGAAATCCAATACGAGCAGTACTTC. Translated, it gives CASSQEIQYEQYF. The J gene is TRBJ2-7, the V gene TRBV4-1; no firm D call. CDR3 length: 13 amino acids. V was cut by 0 bases and J by 4 bases, with 7 bases left in between. Germline loops: CDR1 MGHRA, CDR2 YSYEKL.

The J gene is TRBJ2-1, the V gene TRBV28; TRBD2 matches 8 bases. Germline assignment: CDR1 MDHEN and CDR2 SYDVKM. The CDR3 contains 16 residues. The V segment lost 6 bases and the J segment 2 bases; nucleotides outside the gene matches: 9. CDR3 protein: CASSPHGGVAYNEQFF. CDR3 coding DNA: TGTGCCAGCAGCCCTCACGGGGGGGTAGCCTACAATGAGCAGTTCTTC.

For the CDR3, the DNA is TGTGCCAGCAGAGCTGGGACCGCCGTCTATGGCTACACCTTC. As protein: CASRAGTAVYGYTF. V usage is TRBV6-5 and J usage is TRBJ1-2; D might be TRBD1 (5 bases). This CDR3 contains 14 residues. Germline CDR1 MNHEY, CDR2 SVGAGI. V dropped 6 bases and J dropped 4 bases, with 15 bases sitting between them.

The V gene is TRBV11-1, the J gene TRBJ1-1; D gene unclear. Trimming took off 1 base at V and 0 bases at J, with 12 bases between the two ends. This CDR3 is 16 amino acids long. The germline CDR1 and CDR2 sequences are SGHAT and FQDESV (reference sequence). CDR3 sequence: CASSLGARALNTEAFF. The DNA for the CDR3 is TGTGCCAGCAGCTTAGGTGCGAGGGCCTTGAACACTGAAGCTTTCTTT.

CDR3 protein: CASRIESGNTIYF. The DNA for the CDR3 is TGTGCCAGCAGAATAGAGTCTGGAAACACCATATATTTT. The chain uses TRBV28 and TRBJ1-3; D not resolved. The CDR3 spans 13 residues. In germline, CDR1 is MDHEN, CDR2 SYDVKM. V lost 6 bases to trimming and J lost 1 base, with 7 bases between them.

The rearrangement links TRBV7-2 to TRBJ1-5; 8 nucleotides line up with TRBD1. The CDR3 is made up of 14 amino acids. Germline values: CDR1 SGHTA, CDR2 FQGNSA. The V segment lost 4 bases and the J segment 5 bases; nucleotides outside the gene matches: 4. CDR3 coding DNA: TGTGCCAGCAGCTCTGCAGGGGGCTATCAGCCCCAGCATTTT. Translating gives CASSSAGGYQPQHF.

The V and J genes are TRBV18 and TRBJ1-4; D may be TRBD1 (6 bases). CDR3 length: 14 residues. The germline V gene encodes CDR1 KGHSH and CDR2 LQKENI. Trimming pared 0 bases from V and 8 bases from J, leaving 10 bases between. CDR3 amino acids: CASSPPDSREKLFF. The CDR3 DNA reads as TGTGCCAGCTCACCACCGGACAGCAGAGAAAAACTGTTTTTT.

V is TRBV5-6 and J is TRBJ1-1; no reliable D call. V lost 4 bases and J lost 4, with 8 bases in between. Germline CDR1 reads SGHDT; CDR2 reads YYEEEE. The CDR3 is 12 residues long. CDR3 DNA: TGTGCCAGCAGCACCCGCGTCACTGAAGCTTTCTTT. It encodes CASSTRVTEAFF.

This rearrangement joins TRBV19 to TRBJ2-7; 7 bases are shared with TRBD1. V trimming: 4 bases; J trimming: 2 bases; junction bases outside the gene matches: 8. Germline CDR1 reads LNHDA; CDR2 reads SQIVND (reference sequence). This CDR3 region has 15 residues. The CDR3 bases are TGTGCCAGTAGTAGACAGGGTATGGGCCCCTACGAGCAGTACTTC. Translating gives CASSRQGMGPYEQYF.

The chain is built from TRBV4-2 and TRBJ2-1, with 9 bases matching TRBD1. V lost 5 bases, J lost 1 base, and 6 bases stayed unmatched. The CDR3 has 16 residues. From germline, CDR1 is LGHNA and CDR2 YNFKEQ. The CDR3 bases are TGTGCCAGCAGCTTCGACAGGGGGGATTCCTACAATGAGCAGTTCTTC. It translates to CASSFDRGDSYNEQFF.

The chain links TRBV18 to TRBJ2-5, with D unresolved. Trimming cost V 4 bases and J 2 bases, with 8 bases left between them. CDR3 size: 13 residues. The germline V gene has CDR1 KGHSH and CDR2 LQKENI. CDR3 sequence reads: CASSLGTQETQYF. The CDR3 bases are TGTGCCAGCTCACTAGGAACTCAAGAGACCCAGTACTTC.

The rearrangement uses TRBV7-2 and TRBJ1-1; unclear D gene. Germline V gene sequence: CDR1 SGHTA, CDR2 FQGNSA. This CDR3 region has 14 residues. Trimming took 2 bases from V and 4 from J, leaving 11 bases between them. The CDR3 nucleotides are TGTGCCAGCAGCTTATTGGAGGGATTCACTGAAGCTTTCTTT. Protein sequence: CASSLLEGFTEAFF.